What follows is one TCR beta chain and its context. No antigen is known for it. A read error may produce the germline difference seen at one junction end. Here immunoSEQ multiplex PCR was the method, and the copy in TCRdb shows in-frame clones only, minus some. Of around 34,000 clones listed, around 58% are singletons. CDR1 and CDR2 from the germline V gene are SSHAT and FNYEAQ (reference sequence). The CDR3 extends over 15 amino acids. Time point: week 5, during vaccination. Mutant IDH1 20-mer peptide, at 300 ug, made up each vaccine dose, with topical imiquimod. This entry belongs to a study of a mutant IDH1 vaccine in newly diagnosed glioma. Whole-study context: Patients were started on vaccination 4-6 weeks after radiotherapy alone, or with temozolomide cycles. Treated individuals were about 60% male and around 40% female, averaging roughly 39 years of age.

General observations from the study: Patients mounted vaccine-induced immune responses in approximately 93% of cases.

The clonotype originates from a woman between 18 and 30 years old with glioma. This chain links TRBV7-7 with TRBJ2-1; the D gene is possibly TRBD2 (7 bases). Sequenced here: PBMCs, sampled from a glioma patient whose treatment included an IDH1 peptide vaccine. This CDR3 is CASSPGGGVPHEQFF. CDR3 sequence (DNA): TGTGCTAGCAGCCCGGGCGGGGGCGTTCCCCATGAGCAGTTCTTC.